A single sample is the source of the 23 T cell receptor beta chains below, sequenced in a study of PD-L1 blockade in urothelial cancer. The data were produced by immunoSEQ multiplex PCR, yet TCRdb's version contains in-frame clones alone and is incomplete. The repertoire consists of more than 55,000 clones, with 86% occurring once and the leading ten covering roughly 2.9%. This material consisted of PBMCs, taken around atezolizumab (anti-PD-L1) treatment. The receptors stem from a man between 45 and 60 years old with urothelial cancer.

In DNA form, the CDR3 reads TGTGCCAGCAGTTACGCAAATGAGGGCTCCTACGAGCAGTACTTC. Translated: CASSYANEGSYEQYF. The gene calls are TRBV6-5 and TRBJ2-7, with D possibly TRBD2 on 5 matching bases. Looked up from germline, CDR1 is MNHEY and CDR2 is SVGAGI. Trimming removed 2 bases from V and 0 bases from J, with 11 bases in between. This CDR3 comprises 15 residues.

The V and J genes are TRBV11-3 and TRBJ2-1, with 7 bases that match TRBD1. CDR1 is SGHNT, CDR2 YENEEA, per germline. This CDR3 spans 16 amino acids. J was trimmed by 0 bases and V by 4 bases; bases with no gene match: 6. CDR3 sequence: CASSSTGANSYNEQFF. In DNA, the CDR3 is TGTGCCAGCAGCTCCACAGGGGCCAACTCCTACAATGAGCAGTTCTTC.

The chain uses TRBV2 and TRBJ1-2; 9 bases are shared with TRBD1. Germline V gene lookup returns CDR1 SNHLY and CDR2 FYNNEI. With 2 bases clipped from V and 4 bases from J, the junction kept 8 bases outside the gene matches. This CDR3 has 16 residues. The CDR3 DNA is TGTGCCAGCAGTGAACCCCCGGGACAGGGAAGCTATGGCTACACCTTC. This encodes CASSEPPGQGSYGYTF.

J is TRBJ1-4 and V is TRBV18; D unclear. Trimming shortened V by 1 base and J by 0 bases, and 3 bases separated the two germline ends. Germline values: CDR1 KGHSH, CDR2 LQKENI. The CDR3 is 14 amino acids. As DNA, the CDR3 is TGTGCCAGCTCACCACTCGCAACTAATGAAAAACTGTTTTTT. This codes for CASSPLATNEKLFF.

This clone was found a few times. The gene calls are TRBV27 and TRBJ2-7, with 8 bases lining up with TRBD1. CDR1 and CDR2 (germline): MNHEY, SMNVEV (reference sequence). CDR3 length: 14 amino acids. The J segment lost 5 bases and the V segment lost 5 bases, leaving 8 bases of the junction unmatched. DNA for the CDR3: TGTGCCAGCAGTCCCCAGGGGGCCTATCACGAGCAGTACTTC. It specifies CASSPQGAYHEQYF.

This chain links TRBV7-3 with TRBJ2-3; the D is unclear. The CDR3 runs to 15 residues. Germline lookup yields CDR1 SGHTA and CDR2 FQGTGA. V lost 4 bases to trimming and J lost 1 base, with 12 bases between them. For the CDR3, the DNA is TGTGCCAGCAGCTCAGAGGCGAGACGCACAGATACGCAGTATTTT. Its protein product is CASSSEARRTDTQYF.

This sequence joins TRBV6-1 and TRBJ2-3; maybe TRBD2 (5 bases). Trimming shortened V by 5 bases and J by 10 bases, and 19 bases separated the two germline ends. Germline V gives CDR1 MNHNS, CDR2 SASEGT. The CDR3 has 14 amino acids. The CDR3 DNA is TGTGCCAGCAGTAACGTTGAGCGGCGCTCCCCGCAGTATTTT. Translation: CASSNVERRSPQYF.

This rearrangement joins TRBV7-9 to TRBJ2-2; TRBD2 aligns across 8 bases. V was clipped by 6 bases and J by 2 bases; unmatched bases: 8. The CDR3 consists of 16 residues. Germline V CDR1 and CDR2: SEHNR, FQNEAQ (reference sequence). CDR3 in amino acids: CASSYIAGSNTGELFF. In DNA, the CDR3 is TGTGCCAGCAGTTACATAGCGGGAAGCAACACCGGGGAGCTGTTTTTT.

The chain couples TRBV5-1 to TRBJ2-5; D uncertain. V dropped 0 bases and J dropped 2 bases, with 5 bases sitting between them. Per the germline V gene, CDR1 is SGHRS and CDR2 is YFSETQ. The CDR3 loop spans 13 amino acids. The chain's CDR3 is CASSLDAQETQYF. In DNA, the CDR3 is TGCGCCAGCAGCTTGGATGCGCAAGAGACCCAGTACTTC.

The rearrangement joins TRBV19 to TRBJ2-3, with a possible D match to TRBD2 (6 bases). V gave up 8 bases and J gave up 0 bases, with 12 bases separating them. The CDR3 is 14 residues long. CDR1 is LNHDA and CDR2 is SQIVND in the germline V gene (reference sequence). The CDR3 coding sequence is TGTGCCAGTCGGCTAGCGAAAAGCACAGATACGCAGTATTTT. This codes for CASRLAKSTDTQYF.

In this sample, this clone turned up once. The chain joins TRBV4-2 to TRBJ2-7; 7 positions match TRBD1. The CDR3 is made up of 19 amino acids. Germline V gene lookup returns CDR1 LGHNA and CDR2 YNFKEQ. V dropped 4 bases and J dropped 3; count of bases not matched to a gene: 21. Written as DNA, the CDR3 is TGTGCCAGCAGCCCCCAAGCGGTTCTTACAGGGGTGGACGTCTACGAGCAGTACTTC. It is translated as CASSPQAVLTGVDVYEQYF.

This chain connects TRBV5-6 to TRBJ2-7, with D maybe TRBD1 (6 bases). V lost 1 base to trimming and J lost 3 bases, with 11 bases between them. Germline CDR1 is SGHDT and CDR2 is YYEEEE. The CDR3 loop spans 14 amino acids. In DNA form, the CDR3 reads TGTGCCAGCAGCTTGAGACAGGCCGGCTACGAGCAGTACTTC. Its translation is CASSLRQAGYEQYF.

The chain carries TRBV7-9 and TRBJ1-2; TRBD1 might be the D (6 bases). CDR1 is SEHNR and CDR2 is FQNEAQ in the germline V gene (reference sequence). The CDR3 contains 13 residues. The V gene lost 0 bases and the J gene lost 6 bases, with 8 bases spanning the gap. CDR3 protein: CASSLAGGNGYTF. The DNA for the CDR3 is TGTGCCAGCAGCTTAGCTGGGGGCAATGGCTACACCTTC.

The chain combines TRBV5-6 with TRBJ2-1; TRBD2 is a possible D gene (5 bases). CDR3 length: 11 residues. V lost 4 bases and J 10 bases, leaving 9 bases between the germline ends. Germline CDR1 reads SGHDT; CDR2 reads YYEEEE. DNA for the CDR3: TGTGCCAGCAGCCGGAGGAGGGAGCAGTTCTTC. It translates to CASSRRREQFF.

This clone has just one count. The V gene is TRBV18, the J gene TRBJ2-2; TRBD1 aligns across 7 bases. This CDR3 region has 14 residues. V lost 6 bases to trimming and J lost 2 bases; unmatched junction nucleotides: 3. CDR1 KGHSH and CDR2 LQKENI come from the germline V gene. DNA for the CDR3: TGTGCCAGCTCGCGACAGGGCAACACCGGGGAGCTGTTTTTT. Translating gives CASSRQGNTGELFF.

DNA for the CDR3: TGTGCCATCCAGGGACAGGCCACAGATACGCAGTATTTT. It is translated as CAIQGQATDTQYF. The chain has TRBV10-3 and TRBJ2-3, with 8 bases aligning to TRBD1. CDR1 and CDR2 from the germline V gene are ENHRY and SYGVKD. The ends lost 8 bases at V and 2 bases at J; junction bases unmatched: 3. This CDR3 spans 13 amino acids.

Only one count was recorded for this clone. In the same sample, other DNA sequences code for this CDR3. Here the CDR3 reads CASSSDGQNTEAFF. CDR3 sequence (DNA): TGCGCCAGCAGCTCTGATGGACAGAACACTGAAGCTTTCTTT. The chain is built from TRBV5-1 and TRBJ1-1, with D maybe TRBD1 (5 bases). CDR1 and CDR2 (germline): SGHRS, YFSETQ. The CDR3 loop spans 14 amino acids. The ends were cut back, 3 bases at V and 1 base at J, with 10 bases in the middle.

The chain joins TRBV7-2 to TRBJ2-7, with D maybe TRBD2 (6 bases). The germline V gene has CDR1 SGHTA and CDR2 FQGNSA. The CDR3 is made up of 15 amino acids. Trimming left V 1 base short and J 4 bases short, with 14 bases between. CDR3 residues: CASSLVGGRLYEQYF. The CDR3 region has the DNA TGTGCCAGCAGCTTAGTTGGAGGGCGCCTTTACGAGCAGTACTTC.

This chain links TRBV28 with TRBJ2-6, with 8 bases fitting TRBD1. Germline values: CDR1 MDHEN, CDR2 SYDVKM. The CDR3 runs to 17 residues. The V and J ends lost 4 bases and 4 bases, in that order; junction bases with no gene match: 9. In DNA, the CDR3 is TGTGCCAGCAGTTCGGGACAGGTTCTGCTCGGGGCCAACGTCCTGACTTTC. Protein product: CASSSGQVLLGANVLTF.

The rearrangement links TRBV27 to TRBJ2-3, with TRBD2 identical over 7 bases. The CDR3 runs to 17 residues. Looked up from germline, CDR1 is MNHEY and CDR2 is SMNVEV (reference sequence). V dropped 5 bases and J dropped 2; count of bases not matched to a gene: 13. CDR3 sequence: CASSGHELAGDTDTQYF. The DNA of the CDR3 is TGTGCCAGCAGTGGGCATGAATTGGCGGGGGACACAGATACGCAGTATTTT.

V gene TRBV5-6 combines with J gene TRBJ1-1; 8 bases fit TRBD1. V lost 4 bases, J lost 11 bases, and 16 bases stayed unmatched. Germline loops: CDR1 SGHDT, CDR2 YYEEEE. The CDR3 covers 15 residues. CDR3 amino acids: CASSKSGTGAPSAFF. CDR3 DNA sequence: TGTGCCAGCAGCAAATCCGGGACAGGCGCCCCTTCGGCTTTCTTT.

This sequence joins TRBV7-9 and TRBJ2-3, with 9 bases identical to TRBD2. This CDR3 comprises 17 residues. Germline CDR1 is SEHNR and CDR2 is FQNEAQ (reference sequence). Trimming took 0 bases from V and 6 from J; bases not matched to a gene: 10. CDR3 amino acids: CASSLAGLREGPDTQYF. CDR3 coding DNA: TGTGCCAGCAGCTTAGCAGGATTGCGGGAGGGCCCCGATACGCAGTATTTT.

This chain connects TRBV5-4 to TRBJ2-5; the match to TRBD2 covers 9 bases. This CDR3 has 14 amino acids. With V trimmed by 3 bases and J by 3 bases, 3 bases remained unmatched. The germline CDR1 and CDR2 sequences are SGHNT and YYREEE (reference sequence). The CDR3: CASSSPSGEETQYF. CDR3 nucleotides: TGTGCCAGCAGCTCCCCTAGCGGGGAAGAGACCCAGTACTTC.